This T cell receptor (beta chain) was observed in a study of yellow fever vaccine responses in identical twins. TCRdb redid the calling of the RT-PCR reads with MiXCR, one entry per CDR3 protein. Of 20,000 to 25,000 distinct CDR3 sequences listed, around four fifths were seen once; the top ten hold 4% to 5.5%. Trimming shortened V by 2 bases and J by 4 bases, and 9 bases separated the two germline ends. The germline gives CDR1 MNHEY, CDR2 SMNVEV (reference sequence). The CDR3 is made up of 14 amino acids. The sample in question was T cells from blood (PBMCs), unsorted or a sorted subset (not recorded which), obtained before or after yellow fever vaccination (not recorded which). This sequence was found in a woman aged 18-30 years who received the yellow fever vaccine. The chain employs TRBV27 and TRBJ2-1; D uncertain. The CDR3 bases are TGTGCCAGCAGTTTAACCCCCCTATACAATGAGCAGTTCTTC. Translating it yields CASSLTPLYNEQFF.